At least ten counts were recorded for the clone carrying this TCR beta chain. The antigen is unknown. TCRdb reprocessed the reads via MiXCR and lists one record per CDR3 protein. The sample yields about 450,000 distinct CDR3 sequences, roughly 30% seen once. The sample is drawn from a study of T cell repertoires in cytomegalovirus infection. The study's findings and limits: Ex vivo, HLA-C-restricted CMV-specific TCR beta clonotypes prevailed over the rest of the response.

Germline CDR1 SEHNR, CDR2 FQNEAQ (reference sequence). Losses at the gene ends were 7 bases for V and 1 base for J; bases not matched to a gene: 5. The length of the CDR3 is 14 residues. This TCR derives from a human donor in good health (CMV status not recorded). Some clones in this sample may be carry-over from other donors' samples. What was sequenced was PBMCs. The chain links TRBV7-9 to TRBJ2-3; 7 nucleotides line up with TRBD1. The CDR3 sequence: CASTFTGGTDTQYF. The DNA for the CDR3 is TGTGCCAGCACCTTTACAGGGGGCACAGATACGCAGTATTTT.